Below, one T cell receptor (beta chain) is given with its context. CDR3 length equals 16 residues. The V end lost 4 bases, the J end lost 5 bases, and 18 bases lay between the germline ends. The germline V gene encodes CDR1 WSHSY and CDR2 SAAADI. These data belong to a study of blood T cell repertoires in COVID-19. In the study overall: Material from acute and convalescent COVID-19 was sourced from the United States, Italy and Spain. PBMCs, B-cell-depleted T cells, or T cells provided the cDNA or gDNA that made up the material.

Some clones are missing from TCRdb's copy, which holds only in-frame ones; the method was immunoSEQ multiplex PCR. The sample lists around 40,000 clones, around nine tenths occurring once. This receptor was identified in a man over 45 with active COVID-19. Sequences were obtained from peripheral blood. The V and J genes are TRBV10-2 and TRBJ2-1; tentative D call: TRBD1 (6 bases). The CDR3 loop is CASSAIGTGLDNEQFF. CDR3 nucleotide sequence: TGCGCCAGCAGTGCGATTGGAACAGGGCTGGACAATGAGCAGTTCTTC.